One and the same sample provided the 13 T cell receptor beta chains below, sequenced in a study of blood T cell repertoires in COVID-19. Repertoires were generated with immunoSEQ multiplex PCR, while TCRdb's copy carries only in-frame clones and drops some. There are about 200,000 clones in the sample; approximately 84% occur only once, and about 4.9% lies in the top ten. Source material: peripheral blood. The origin of the receptors is an elderly woman with acute or convalescent COVID-19.

The CDR3: CASSLGTGNEQFF. The CDR3, as DNA: TGTGCCAGCAGCTTAGGGACAGGGAATGAGCAGTTCTTC. The rearrangement links TRBV7-9 to TRBJ2-1; 8 positions agree with TRBD1. V dropped 1 base and J dropped 7; count of bases not matched to a gene: 0. CDR1 and CDR2 from the germline V gene are SEHNR and FQNEAQ (reference sequence). The CDR3 is 13 amino acids.

CDR3 nucleotides: TGTGCCAGCAGCGTGGGACTAGGTTGGTCCGGAGATACGCAGTATTTT. It is translated as CASSVGLGWSGDTQYF. V and J are TRBV9 and TRBJ2-3; 8 bases agree with TRBD2. J gave up 5 bases and V 2 bases, and 10 bases lay outside the gene matches. The CDR3 totals 16 residues. Germline assignment: CDR1 SGDLS and CDR2 YYNGEE.

V is TRBV7-9 and J is TRBJ2-1; no definite D call. The CDR3 totals 13 residues. Germline V gene data show CDR1 as SEHNR and CDR2 as FQNEAQ (reference sequence). The V end lost 5 bases, the J end lost 3 bases, and 8 bases lay between the germline ends. The CDR3 DNA sequence: TGTGCCAGCAGCCTCGCGGTCTACAATGAGCAGTTCTTC. This encodes CASSLAVYNEQFF.

The chain uses TRBV3-1 (or the pseudogene TRBV3-2) and TRBJ2-3; D perhaps matches TRBD2 (6 bases). This CDR3 has 14 amino acids. The germline V gene has CDR1 LGHDT and CDR2 YNNKEL (reference sequence). With 4 bases removed from V and 3 bases from J, the gap between germline ends came to 11 bases. The CDR3 nucleotides read TGTGCCAGCAGCCGCGGACTAACGACAGATACGCAGTATTTT. It codes for CASSRGLTTDTQYF.

The chain has TRBV4-3 and TRBJ1-1; perhaps TRBD1 as D (6 bases). V dropped 4 bases and J dropped 5 bases, with 17 bases sitting between them. Germline V gene data show CDR1 as LGHNA and CDR2 as YSLEER. This CDR3 comprises 15 residues. The CDR3 region has the DNA TGCGCCAGCAGCCCGGCGCGGGGGGCGCGGACTGAAGCTTTCTTT. This codes for CASSPARGARTEAFF.

This chain connects TRBV6-5 to TRBJ1-6, with D perhaps TRBD1 (6 bases). The CDR3 loop spans 16 amino acids. Germline V gene data show CDR1 as MNHEY and CDR2 as SVGAGI. Trimming shortened V by 0 bases and J by 9 bases, and 15 bases separated the two germline ends. The CDR3 DNA reads TGTGCCAGCAGTTACTCGAAGGCGGCAGGGGTTTCACCCCTCCACTTT. Translating it yields CASSYSKAAGVSPLHF.

The CDR3 region is CASIQWGGGGYTF. The CDR3 coding sequence is TGTGCCAGTATCCAGTGGGGCGGCGGTGGCTACACCTTC. V gene TRBV19 combines with J gene TRBJ1-2; D is perhaps TRBD1 (5 bases). Per the germline V gene, CDR1 is LNHDA and CDR2 is SQIVND (reference sequence). V lost 7 bases to trimming and J lost 7 bases, with 16 bases between them. The CDR3 extends over 13 amino acids.

A single count supports this clone. The gene calls are TRBV7-2 and TRBJ2-1, with 9 nucleotides matching TRBD2. V lost 4 bases, J lost 7 bases, and 14 bases stayed unmatched. This CDR3 contains 17 residues. Germline V CDR1 and CDR2: SGHTA, FQGNSA. The CDR3 bases are TGTGCCAGCAGCTCAAGTCCAACAGTAACTAGCGGGAATGAGCAGTTCTTC. Protein product: CASSSSPTVTSGNEQFF.

This clone was found once. The chain has TRBV2 and TRBJ1-5, with TRBD1 as a possible D gene (5 bases). Trimming removed 6 bases from V and 3 bases from J, with 12 bases in between. The CDR3 runs to 14 residues. Germline assignment: CDR1 SNHLY and CDR2 FYNNEI. The CDR3 spells CASRPGLPNQPQHF. CDR3 sequence (DNA): TGTGCCAGCAGACCGGGACTGCCCAATCAGCCCCAGCATTTT.

This chain joins TRBV2 and TRBJ2-5; 7 bases map to TRBD2. With V trimmed by 8 bases and J by 1 base, 7 bases remained unmatched. This CDR3 is 14 amino acids long. Germline CDR1 SNHLY, CDR2 FYNNEI. CDR3 sequence: CASEPGTTQETQYF. CDR3 coding DNA: TGTGCCAGCGAACCCGGGACTACCCAAGAGACCCAGTACTTC.

The genes are TRBV6-5 and TRBJ1-1, with 9 positions matching TRBD1. CDR1 is MNHEY, CDR2 SVGAGI, per germline. The V segment lost 6 bases and the J segment 7 bases; nucleotides outside the gene matches: 9. This CDR3 comprises 14 residues. The CDR3 region has the DNA TGTGCCAGCAGCCTCCACAGGGGGCAGAGTGAAGCTTTCTTT. It codes for CASSLHRGQSEAFF.

The rearrangement joins TRBV6-2 or TRBV6-3 to TRBJ1-5; D unresolved. CDR1 MNHEY and CDR2 SVGEGT come from the germline V gene. Trimming took 5 bases from V and 5 from J, leaving 16 bases between them. The CDR3 runs 15 residues. The CDR3 region has the DNA TGTGCCAGCAGTCCGCCCGGGTCGCCACATCAGCCCCAGCATTTT. This gives the protein CASSPPGSPHQPQHF.

The chain is built from TRBV7-9 and TRBJ2-1; D is undetermined. Germline CDR1 SEHNR, CDR2 FQNEAQ (reference sequence). V dropped 0 bases and J dropped 0 bases, with 12 bases sitting between them. This CDR3 has 17 amino acids. The CDR3 here is CASSLALAFYSYNEQFF. The CDR3 DNA follows: TGTGCCAGCAGCTTAGCGCTCGCGTTTTACTCCTACAATGAGCAGTTCTTC.